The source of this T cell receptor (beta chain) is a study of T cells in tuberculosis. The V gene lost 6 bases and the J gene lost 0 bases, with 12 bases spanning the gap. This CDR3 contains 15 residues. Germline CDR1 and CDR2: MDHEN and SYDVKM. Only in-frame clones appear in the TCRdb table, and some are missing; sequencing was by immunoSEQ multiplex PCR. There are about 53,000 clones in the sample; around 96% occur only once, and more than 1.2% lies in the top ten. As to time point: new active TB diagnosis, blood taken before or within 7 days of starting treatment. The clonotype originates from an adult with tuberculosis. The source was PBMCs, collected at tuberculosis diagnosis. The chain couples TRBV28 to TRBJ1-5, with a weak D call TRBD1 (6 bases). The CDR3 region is CASRNLGGSNQPQHF. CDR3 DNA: TGTGCCAGCAGGAATCTAGGGGGTAGCAATCAGCCCCAGCATTTT.